Sequencing of this T cell receptor beta chain was carried out in a study of CD8 T cells in ankylosing spondylitis. V was trimmed by 3 bases and J by 0 bases, leaving 11 bases between them. CDR3 length equals 14 residues. Germline loops: CDR1 DFQATT, CDR2 SNEGSKA (reference sequence). Notes on the study in general: Blood of patients with ankylosing spondylitis appeared to be characterized by a TCR beta motif of eight highly homologous variants. With a CD8+ phenotype, disease-linked clones were relatively rare in peripheral blood. Some motif variants were previously reported in reactive arthritis synovial fluid and blood.

This clonotype was observed a few times. Antigen unknown. One entry per CDR3 protein, called by TCRdb with MiXCR from the 5' RACE reads. The sample yields 750,000 to 850,000 distinct CDR3 sequences, 10% to 15% seen once. The clonotype originates from a male donor with ankylosing spondylitis. This chain links TRBV20-1 with TRBJ2-5, with D possibly TRBD1 on 6 matching bases. The sequenced material came from blood, either unsorted or a sorted T cell fraction (not recorded which). This CDR3 is CSASRDTNQETQYF. In DNA form, the CDR3 reads TGCAGTGCTAGTAGGGACACTAACCAAGAGACCCAGTACTTC.